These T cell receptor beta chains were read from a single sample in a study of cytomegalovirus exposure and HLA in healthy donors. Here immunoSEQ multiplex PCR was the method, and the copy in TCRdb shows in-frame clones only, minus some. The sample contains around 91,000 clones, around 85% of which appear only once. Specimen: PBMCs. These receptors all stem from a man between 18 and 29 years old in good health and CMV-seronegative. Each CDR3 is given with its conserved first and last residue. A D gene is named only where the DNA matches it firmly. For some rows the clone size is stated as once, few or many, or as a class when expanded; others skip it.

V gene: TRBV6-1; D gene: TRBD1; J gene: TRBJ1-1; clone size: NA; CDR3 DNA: TGTGCCAGCAGCCGGACAGGGGCTTTTGACACTGAAGCTTTCTTT; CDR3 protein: CASSRTGAFDTEAFF
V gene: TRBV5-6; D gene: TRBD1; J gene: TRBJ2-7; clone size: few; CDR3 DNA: TGTGCCAGCAGCTTGGAGGCTGACAGGGCGATTTTTGGGGAGTACTTC; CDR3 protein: CASSLEADRAIFGEYF
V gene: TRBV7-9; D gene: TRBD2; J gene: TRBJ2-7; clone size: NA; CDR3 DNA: TGTGCCAGCAGCGACGGGGGGTCCCACGAGCAGTACTTC; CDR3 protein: CASSDGGSHEQYF
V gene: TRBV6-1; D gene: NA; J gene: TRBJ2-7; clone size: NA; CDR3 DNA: TGTGCCACCCAACTTTACGAGCAGTACTTC; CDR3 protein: CATQLYEQYF
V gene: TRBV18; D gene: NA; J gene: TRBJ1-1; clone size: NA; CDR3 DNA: TGTGCCAGCTCACCAAATCCGCAGGGCACTGAAGCTTTCTTT; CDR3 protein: CASSPNPQGTEAFF
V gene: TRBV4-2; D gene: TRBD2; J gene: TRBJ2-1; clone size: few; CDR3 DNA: TGTGCCAGCAGCCAAGAGGCGAGGGAGCGGGGGAATGAGCAGTTCTTC; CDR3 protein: CASSQEARERGNEQFF
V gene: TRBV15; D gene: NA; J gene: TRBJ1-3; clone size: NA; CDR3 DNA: TGTGCCACCAGCATGGGACACTCCGCCTCTGGAAACACCATATATTTT; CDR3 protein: CATSMGHSASGNTIYF
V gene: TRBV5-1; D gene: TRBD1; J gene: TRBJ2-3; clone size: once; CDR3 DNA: TGCGCCAGCAGCCCGTGGACAGGGAAAGGCACAGATACGCAGTATTTT; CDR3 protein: CASSPWTGKGTDTQYF
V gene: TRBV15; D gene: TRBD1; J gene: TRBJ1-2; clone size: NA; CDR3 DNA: TGTGCCACCAGCAGAGGCGGAGGGGGCATACGGGGCTACACCTTC; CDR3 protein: CATSRGGGGIRGYTF
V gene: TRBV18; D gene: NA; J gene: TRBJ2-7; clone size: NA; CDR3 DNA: TGTGCCAGCTCAGAACGCGCCGGGACACTTTCCTACGAGCAGTACTTC; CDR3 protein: CASSERAGTLSYEQYF
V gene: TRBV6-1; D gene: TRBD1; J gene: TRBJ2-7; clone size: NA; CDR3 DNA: TGTGCCAGCAGTGAGGGACAGCCCTACGAGCAGTACTTC; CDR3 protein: CASSEGQPYEQYF
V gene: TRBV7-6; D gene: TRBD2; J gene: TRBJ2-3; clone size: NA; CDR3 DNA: TGTGCCAGCAGCTTAGCGGCGTTAGCGGGGATGGCTACGCAGTATTTT; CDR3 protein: CASSLAALAGMATQYF
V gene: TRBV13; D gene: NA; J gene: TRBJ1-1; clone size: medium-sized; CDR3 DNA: TGTGCCAGCAGAATCAGACAGGCCAAGAACACTGAAGCTTTCTTT; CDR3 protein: CASRIRQAKNTEAFF
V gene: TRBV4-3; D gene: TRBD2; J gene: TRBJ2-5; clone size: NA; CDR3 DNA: TGCGCCAGCAGCCAAGATCTCGGCGGGAGGGCCTCGGAAGAGACCCAGTACTTC; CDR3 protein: CASSQDLGGRASEETQYF
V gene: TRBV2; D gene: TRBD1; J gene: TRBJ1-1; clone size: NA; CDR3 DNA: TGTGCCAGCAGCCCCCTCCAGGGGGAGGCTGAAGCTTTCTTT; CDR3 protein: CASSPLQGEAEAFF
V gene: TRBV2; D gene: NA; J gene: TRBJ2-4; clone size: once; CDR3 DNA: TGTGCCAGCAGTGAAAGAGAGGGTCCCTATAAGTACTTC; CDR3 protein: CASSEREGPYKYF
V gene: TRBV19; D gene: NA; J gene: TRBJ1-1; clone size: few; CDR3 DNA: TGTGCCAGTACAGCAGGGCGGAGCACTGAAGCTTTCTTT; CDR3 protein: CASTAGRSTEAFF
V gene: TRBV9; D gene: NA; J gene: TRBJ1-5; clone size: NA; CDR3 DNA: TGTGCCAGCAGCGTAGCAGGGAATCAGCCCCAGCATTTT; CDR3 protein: CASSVAGNQPQHF
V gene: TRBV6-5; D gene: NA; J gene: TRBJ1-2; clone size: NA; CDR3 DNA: TGTGCCAGCAGTTACCGGGGGATAGGCTATGGCTACACCTTC; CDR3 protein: CASSYRGIGYGYTF
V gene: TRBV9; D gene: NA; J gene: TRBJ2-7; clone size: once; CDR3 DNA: TGTGCCAGCAGCGGAGGAAACTACGAGCAGTACTTC; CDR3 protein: CASSGGNYEQYF
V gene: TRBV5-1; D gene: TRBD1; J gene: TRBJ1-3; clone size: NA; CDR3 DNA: TGCGCCAGCAGCCTAGACAGGGGGACCGGGAACACCATATATTTT; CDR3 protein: CASSLDRGTGNTIYF
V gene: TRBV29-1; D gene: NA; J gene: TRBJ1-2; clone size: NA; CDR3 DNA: TGCAGCGTTCGCGTAGTTGGCTATGGCTACACCTTC; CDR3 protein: CSVRVVGYGYTF
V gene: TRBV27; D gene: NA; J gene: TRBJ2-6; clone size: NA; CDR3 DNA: TGTGCCAGCAGTTCTCCCCCGTCCTCTGGGGCCAACGTCCTGACTTTC; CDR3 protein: CASSSPPSSGANVLTF
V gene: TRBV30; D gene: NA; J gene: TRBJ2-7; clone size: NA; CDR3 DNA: TGTGCCTGGAGTGTACCTGGACTCGCCTTACGCGAGCAGTACTTC; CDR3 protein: CAWSVPGLALREQYF
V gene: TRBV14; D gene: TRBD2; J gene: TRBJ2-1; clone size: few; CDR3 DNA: TGTGCCAGCAGCCGGTTACTAGCGGGGGAACTCAATGAGCAGTTCTTC; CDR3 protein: CASSRLLAGELNEQFF
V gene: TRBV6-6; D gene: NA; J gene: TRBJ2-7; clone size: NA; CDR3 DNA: TGTGCCAGCAGTTACTCGCGGGCCGGGAACGAGCAGTACTTC; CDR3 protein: CASSYSRAGNEQYF
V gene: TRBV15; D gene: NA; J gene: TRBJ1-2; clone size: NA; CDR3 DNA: TGTGCCACCAGCAGAGAGGGCGGGGGCTACACCTTC; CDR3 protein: CATSREGGGYTF
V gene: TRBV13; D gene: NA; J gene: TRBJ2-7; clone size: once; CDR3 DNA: TGTGCCAGCAGCTTAGCTGACAGCTACTACGAGCAGTACTTC; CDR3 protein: CASSLADSYYEQYF
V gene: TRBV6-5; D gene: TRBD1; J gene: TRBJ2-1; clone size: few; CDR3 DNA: TGTGCCAGCAGTCAGGGGGCCGATCAAGAGCAGTTCTTC; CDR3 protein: CASSQGADQEQFF
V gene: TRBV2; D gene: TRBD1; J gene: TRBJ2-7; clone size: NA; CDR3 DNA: TGTGCCACGGGACAGGTGGGCTACGAGCAGTACTTC; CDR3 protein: CATGQVGYEQYF
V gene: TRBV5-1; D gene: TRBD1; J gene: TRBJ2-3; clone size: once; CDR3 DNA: TGCGCCAGCAGCAGTGGGACAGGGAATTATGTCACAGATACGCAGTATTTT; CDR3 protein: CASSSGTGNYVTDTQYF
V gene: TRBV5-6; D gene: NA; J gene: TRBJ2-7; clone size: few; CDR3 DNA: TGTGCCAGCAACCTTTACGGGAGCTCCTACGAGCAGTACTTC; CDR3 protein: CASNLYGSSYEQYF
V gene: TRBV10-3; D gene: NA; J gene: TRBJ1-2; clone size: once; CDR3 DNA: TGTGCCATCCCCGGGGTATACTATGGCTACACCTTC; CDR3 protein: CAIPGVYYGYTF
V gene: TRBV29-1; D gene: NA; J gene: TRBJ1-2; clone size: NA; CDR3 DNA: TGCAGCGTTGTGGGGGGTCGCGGCTACACCTTC; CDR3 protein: CSVVGGRGYTF
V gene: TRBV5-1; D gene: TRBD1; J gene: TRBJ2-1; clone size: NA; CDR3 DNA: TGCGCCAGCAGCCATCGGGACAGAGTCGTAGGCAATGAGCAGTTCTTC; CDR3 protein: CASSHRDRVVGNEQFF
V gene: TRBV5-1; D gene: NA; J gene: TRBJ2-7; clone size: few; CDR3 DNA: TGCGCCAGCAGCTTGAAGGGGAACAACGAGCAGTACTTC; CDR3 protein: CASSLKGNNEQYF
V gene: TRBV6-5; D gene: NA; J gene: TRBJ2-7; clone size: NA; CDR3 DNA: TGTGCCAGCAGTTCAGGGAAAACCTACGAGCAGTACTTC; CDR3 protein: CASSSGKTYEQYF
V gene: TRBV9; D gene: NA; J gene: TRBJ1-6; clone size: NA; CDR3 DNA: TGTGCCAGCAGCGCCCCCGCAGGGCCTGGGGCACCCCTCCACTTT; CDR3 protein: CASSAPAGPGAPLHF
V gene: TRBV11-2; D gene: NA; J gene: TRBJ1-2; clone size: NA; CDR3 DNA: TGTGCCAGCAGCTTAGCAGACTATGGCTACACCTTC; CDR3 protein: CASSLADYGYTF
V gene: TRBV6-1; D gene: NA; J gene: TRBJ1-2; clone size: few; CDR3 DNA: TGTGCCAGCAGGCCGACAGGACGGCTCAATGACGGCTACACCTTC; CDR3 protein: CASRPTGRLNDGYTF
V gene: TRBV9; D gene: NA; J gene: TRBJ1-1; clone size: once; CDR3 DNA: TGTGCCAGCAGCGCGCCAAAGACAGGGAACACTGAAGCTTTCTTT; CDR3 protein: CASSAPKTGNTEAFF
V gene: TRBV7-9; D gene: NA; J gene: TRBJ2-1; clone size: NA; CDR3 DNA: TGTGCCAGCTCCTTTGGGGCGAGCTCCTACAATGAGCAGTTCTTC; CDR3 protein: CASSFGASSYNEQFF
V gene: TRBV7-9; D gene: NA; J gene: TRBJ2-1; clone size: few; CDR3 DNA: TGTGCCAGCAGCGCTCGCGCACAGGGCCTCAATGAGCAGTTCTTC; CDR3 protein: CASSARAQGLNEQFF
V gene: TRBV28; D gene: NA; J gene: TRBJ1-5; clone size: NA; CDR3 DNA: TGTGCCAGCAGTCCCCCCACTGGAGTGGTGAGCAATCAGCCCCAGCATTTT; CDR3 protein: CASSPPTGVVSNQPQHF
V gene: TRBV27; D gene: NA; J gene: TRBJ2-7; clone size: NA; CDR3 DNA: TGTGCCAGCAGCCAACCCGCGCGGTACGAGCAGTACTTC; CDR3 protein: CASSQPARYEQYF
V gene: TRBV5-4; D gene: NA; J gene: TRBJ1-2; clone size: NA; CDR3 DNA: TGTGCCAGCAGCCCGCAGGGAGGCTATGGCTACACCTTC; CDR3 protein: CASSPQGGYGYTF
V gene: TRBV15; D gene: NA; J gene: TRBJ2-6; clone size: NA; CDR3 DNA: TGTGCCACCAGTCGGGGCGGGACTGGGGCCAACGTCCTGACTTTC; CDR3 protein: CATSRGGTGANVLTF
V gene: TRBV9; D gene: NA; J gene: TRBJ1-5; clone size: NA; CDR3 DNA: TGTGCCAGCAGCGTAGGTCAGGCCTACAATAGCAATCAGCCCCAGCATTTT; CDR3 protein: CASSVGQAYNSNQPQHF
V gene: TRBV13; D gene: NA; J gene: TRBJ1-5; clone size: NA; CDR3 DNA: TGTGCCAGCAGCTTAGGACAGGGAATTACGGCCCAGCATTTT; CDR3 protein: CASSLGQGITAQHF
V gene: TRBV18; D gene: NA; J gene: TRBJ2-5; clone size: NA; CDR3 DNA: TGTGCCAGCTCACCCTACCAAGAGACCCAGTACTTC; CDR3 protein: CASSPYQETQYF
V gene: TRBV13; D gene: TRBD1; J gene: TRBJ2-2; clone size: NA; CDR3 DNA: TGTGCCAGCAGCTTTCACAGGGGTGCGAACACCGGGGAGCTGTTTTTT; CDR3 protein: CASSFHRGANTGELFF
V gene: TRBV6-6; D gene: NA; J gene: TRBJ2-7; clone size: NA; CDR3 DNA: TGTGCCAGCAGTTACGGGGGCAGCACCTACGAGCAGTACTTC; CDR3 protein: CASSYGGSTYEQYF
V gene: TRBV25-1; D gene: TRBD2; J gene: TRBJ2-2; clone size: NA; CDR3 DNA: TGTGCCAGCAGTGACCGGGAGGGCAACACCGGGGAGCTGTTTTTT; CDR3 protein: CASSDREGNTGELFF
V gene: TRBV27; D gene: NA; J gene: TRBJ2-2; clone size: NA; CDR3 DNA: TGTGCCAGCAGTTTGCGTCTAGAGATAACCGGGGAGCTGTTTTTT; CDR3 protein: CASSLRLEITGELFF